This TCR beta chain was sequenced during a study of shared clonotypes between healthy human individuals. Study outcomes and limitations: It was observed that approximately 5% of naive CD4 clonotypes were shared across several donors.

Clones were sequenced by immunoSEQ multiplex PCR, and TCRdb holds only the in-frame ones, with some missing. The data contain 800,000 to 950,000 clones, around 96% of them singletons. Selected positively for CCR7 and CD45RO-negative, naive CD8 cells excluded terminally differentiated effector memory CD45RA+ cells. J gave up 3 bases and V 2 bases, and 13 bases lay outside the gene matches. The germline V gene has CDR1 SGHAT and CDR2 FQDESV (reference sequence). The CDR3 loop spans 18 amino acids. Points on this clone: Its target is unknown.

The chain joins TRBV11-1 to TRBJ2-3, with 8 bases identical to TRBD1. The sequenced sample consisted of naive CD8+ T cells sorted from blood. The sequence came from a man aged 25 to 40 in good health. CDR3 protein: CASSLSGTGGLLTDTQYF. The CDR3 DNA reads TGTGCCAGCAGCTTATCGGGCACAGGGGGTCTTTTAACAGATACGCAGTATTTT.